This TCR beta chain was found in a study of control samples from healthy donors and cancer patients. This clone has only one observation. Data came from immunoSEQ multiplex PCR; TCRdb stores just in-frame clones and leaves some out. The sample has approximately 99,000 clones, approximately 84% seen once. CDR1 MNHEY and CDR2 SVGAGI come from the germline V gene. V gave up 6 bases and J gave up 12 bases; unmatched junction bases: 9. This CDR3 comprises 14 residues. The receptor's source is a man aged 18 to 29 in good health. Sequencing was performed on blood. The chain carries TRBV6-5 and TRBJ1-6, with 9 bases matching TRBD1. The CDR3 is CASRPGQGARPLHF. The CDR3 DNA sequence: TGTGCCAGCAGACCGGGACAGGGCGCTCGACCCCTCCACTTT.